One and the same sample provided the 17 T cell receptor beta chains below, sequenced in a study of identical twins. TCRdb processed the 5' RACE reads anew with MiXCR; each CDR3 protein has one entry. Seen here are roughly 220,000 distinct CDR3 sequences, approximately 5.9% observed once, and the top ten hold about 15%. These data were also reused for a study on T cells expressing NK-cell markers.

The sample consisted of CD8+ T cells sorted from blood. The receptors shown here come from a woman between 18 and 29 years old in good health.

V gene TRBV12-3 or TRBV12-4 combines with J gene TRBJ2-7; 7 bases align to TRBD2. The J segment lost 5 bases and the V segment lost 3 bases, leaving 7 bases of the junction unmatched. The CDR3 extends over 14 amino acids. The CDR3 DNA follows: TGTGCCAGCAGTTTGGGGGGGAGGTTGAACGAGCAGTACTTC. Amino acids: CASSLGGRLNEQYF.

In this sample, this clonotype turned up a few times. J is TRBJ1-4 and V is TRBV27, with 9 bases lining up with TRBD1. The CDR3 totals 16 residues. The V gene end was trimmed by 5 bases and the J gene end by 4 bases; junction bases not matched to a gene: 8. The V gene's germline CDR1 is MNHEY and CDR2 SMNVEV (reference sequence). CDR3 bases: TGTGCCAGCAGTACCGCGTGGACAGGGGATAATGAAAAACTGTTTTTT. Its protein is CASSTAWTGDNEKLFF.

This clonotype appeared a few times. The genes are TRBV13 and TRBJ2-7, with D maybe TRBD2 (5 bases). V dropped 5 bases and J dropped 4 bases, with 12 bases sitting between them. This CDR3 is 13 amino acids long. Germline assignment: CDR1 PRHDT and CDR2 FYEKMQ (reference sequence). The CDR3 DNA follows: TGTGCCAGCAGCGTAGCCCGGGATTACGAGCAGTACTTC. It codes for CASSVARDYEQYF.

This chain links TRBV15 with TRBJ2-2; D is tentatively TRBD1 or TRBD2 (6 bases each). This CDR3 region has 14 residues. The V end lost 4 bases, the J end lost 6 bases, and 12 bases lay between the germline ends. The germline V gene has CDR1 LNHNV and CDR2 YYDKDF (reference sequence). In DNA, the CDR3 is TGTGCCACCAGCATATTAAGGGGGGCCGGGGAGCTGTTTTTT. Protein product: CATSILRGAGELFF.

This clonotype was detected many times. This chain joins TRBV5-5 and TRBJ2-5, with 7 bases lining up with TRBD1. CDR1 is SGHKS and CDR2 is YYEKEE in the germline V gene (reference sequence). The CDR3 extends over 14 amino acids. Trimming removed 0 bases from V and 5 bases from J; junction bases left unmatched: 4. The CDR3 reads CASSLVQGVETQYF. The CDR3 region has the DNA TGTGCCAGCAGCTTGGTTCAGGGGGTGGAGACCCAGTACTTC.

This clonotype was seen more than once but under ten times. V and J are TRBV7-9 and TRBJ2-7; 13 bases fit TRBD2. Germline V gives CDR1 SEHNR, CDR2 FQNEAQ (reference sequence). V shed 5 bases and J 6 bases; nucleotides not matched to a gene: 7. CDR3 length: 15 amino acids. CDR3 coding DNA: TGTGCCAGCAGCCACCCGGGACTAGCGGGGTTCGAGCAGTACTTC. Its protein is CASSHPGLAGFEQYF.

The sample holds a few counts of this clonotype. The chain carries TRBV29-1 and TRBJ1-3; possible D gene TRBD1, 6 bases. The CDR3 extends over 14 amino acids. Between the trimmed V and J ends, which lost 3 bases and 4 bases, there was a span of 13 bases. Germline-derived CDR1 and CDR2 are SQVTM and ANQGSEA. DNA for the CDR3: TGCAGCGTTGAGGGACAAAAGTACGGAAACACCATATATTTT. Encoded protein: CSVEGQKYGNTIYF.

This clonotype was detected a few times. The gene calls are TRBV9 and TRBJ2-1; 8 positions agree with TRBD2. The ends lost 0 bases at V and 3 bases at J; junction bases unmatched: 5. The CDR3 sequence is 16 residues long. Germline values: CDR1 SGDLS, CDR2 YYNGEE. CDR3: CASSVAAGGYYNEQFF. In DNA form, the CDR3 reads TGTGCCAGCAGCGTAGCGGCGGGGGGATACTACAATGAGCAGTTCTTC.

This clonotype was counted ten times or more. V is TRBV12-3 or TRBV12-4 and J is TRBJ1-1; D is perhaps TRBD1 (6 bases). Trimming stripped 7 bases from V and 0 bases from J, with 12 bases between. The CDR3 length is 14 residues. The CDR3 sequence: CASNPGGMNTEAFF. The CDR3 DNA is TGTGCCAGCAACCCGGGGGGCATGAACACTGAAGCTTTCTTT.

This clonotype was observed many times. The chain couples TRBV7-9 to TRBJ1-5; D may be TRBD1 (6 bases). The CDR3 loop spans 14 amino acids. Deletions cut 5 bases from V and 7 bases from J, with 15 bases between. Germline values: CDR1 SEHNR, CDR2 FQNEAQ (reference sequence). The CDR3 coding sequence is TGTGCCAGCAGCCAGGGACATGTTTGGCAGCCCCAGCATTTT. Encoded protein: CASSQGHVWQPQHF.

Only a few counts were recorded for this clonotype. The V and J genes are TRBV18 and TRBJ1-2; 8 positions agree with TRBD1. This CDR3 is built from 16 residues. CDR1 is KGHSH, CDR2 LQKENI, per germline. Trimming at V came to 0 bases and at J to 4 bases, leaving 7 bases not matched to a gene. CDR3 region: CASSPPSQGGSYGYTF. Written as DNA, the CDR3 is TGTGCCAGCTCACCACCCTCACAGGGGGGCTCCTATGGCTACACCTTC.

This clonotype was found many times. The rearrangement links TRBV9 to TRBJ2-1; 7 bases line up with TRBD1. The CDR3 runs to 14 residues. CDR1 and CDR2 (germline): SGDLS, YYNGEE. V was clipped by 2 bases and J by 6 bases; unmatched bases: 5. The CDR3 DNA is TGTGCCAGCAGCGTTGGGACAGCGATCAATGAGCAGTTCTTC. Protein sequence: CASSVGTAINEQFF.

This clonotype appeared a few times. The rearrangement joins TRBV7-9 to TRBJ2-7; the match to TRBD1 covers 8 bases. This CDR3 region has 11 residues. V gave up 10 bases and J gave up 7 bases; unmatched junction bases: 6. Germline V CDR1 and CDR2: SEHNR, FQNEAQ (reference sequence). The DNA of the CDR3 is TGTGCCATATGGACAGGGCTTGAGCAGTACTTC. It specifies CAIWTGLEQYF.

This clonotype was seen many times. The chain recombines TRBV20-1 with TRBJ1-3; D ambiguous. Germline V CDR1 and CDR2: DFQATT, SNEGSKA (reference sequence). This CDR3 comprises 17 residues. V dropped 2 bases and J dropped 0 bases, with 17 bases sitting between them. CDR3 sequence reads: CSARQWLWTHSGNTIYF. The CDR3, as DNA: TGCAGTGCTAGACAGTGGCTGTGGACCCACTCTGGAAACACCATATATTTT.

This clonotype appeared a few times. The CDR3 end shows no conserved phenylalanine or tryptophan, and so a read error is likely. This chain links TRBV7-9 with TRBJ2-3; D is unclear. Germline V gene data show CDR1 as SEHNR and CDR2 as FQNEAQ (reference sequence). CDR3 length equals 13 residues. The V end was cut by 1 base, the J end by 2 bases, with 4 bases between. The CDR3 protein is CASSLVVTDTQYL. The CDR3 DNA is TGTGCCAGCAGCTTAGTTGTCACAGATACGCAGTATCTT.

This clonotype was detected ten times or more. V is TRBV6-2 or TRBV6-3 and J is TRBJ2-1; D is uncertain. V lost 2 bases and J 8 bases, leaving 13 bases between the germline ends. This CDR3 has 14 residues. Germline V gene sequence: CDR1 MNHEY, CDR2 SVGEGT. In nucleotides, the CDR3 is TGTGCCAGCAGTTACCCCAGGAGATCCGATGAGCAGTTCTTC. This codes for CASSYPRRSDEQFF.

This clonotype was seen ten or more times. V is TRBV20-1 and J is TRBJ1-2; D is unresolved. From germline, CDR1 is DFQATT and CDR2 SNEGSKA (reference sequence). V lost 2 bases and J 7 bases, leaving 23 bases between the germline ends. This CDR3 comprises 16 residues. For the CDR3, the DNA is TGCAGTGCTAGAAGGGAGCGCAGTCGGACCCCCGGTGGCTACACCTTC. Translated, it gives CSARRERSRTPGGYTF.